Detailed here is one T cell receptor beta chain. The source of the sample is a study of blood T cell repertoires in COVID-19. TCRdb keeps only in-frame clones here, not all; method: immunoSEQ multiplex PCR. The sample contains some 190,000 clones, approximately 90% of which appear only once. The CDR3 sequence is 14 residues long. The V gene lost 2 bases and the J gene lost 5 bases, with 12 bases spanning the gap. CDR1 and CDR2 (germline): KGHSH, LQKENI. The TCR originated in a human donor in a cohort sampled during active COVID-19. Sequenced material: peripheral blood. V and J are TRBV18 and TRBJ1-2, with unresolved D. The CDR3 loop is CASSPGLTHYGYTF. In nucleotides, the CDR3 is TGTGCCAGCTCACCAGGACTTACCCATTATGGCTACACCTTC.